This note documents a single TCR beta chain sequence. Combination of CD45RO+ cells with CCR7-negative CD45RA+ TemRA cells was used for CD8 memory. Clones were read by immunoSEQ multiplex PCR, and TCRdb kept only the in-frame ones, dropping some. The sample has some 690,000 clones; 90% are singletons. This sample is drawn from a study of shared clonotypes between healthy human individuals. Whole-study context: Per donor, three plates held CD4 naive cells, three held CD4 memory, two held CD8 naive and one held CD8 memory.

Germline assignment: CDR1 MNHEY and CDR2 SMNVEV (reference sequence). The CDR3 runs to 15 residues. V was pared by 7 bases and J by 4 bases, with 17 bases between. This chain joins TRBV27 and TRBJ2-1; tentative D call: TRBD1 (6 bases). The clonotype originates from a man aged 18 to 30 in good health. Some clones in this sample may be carry-over from other donors' samples. Sequenced material: memory CD8+ T cells from PBMCs. Indicated subset: CD45RO+ cells pooled with CCR7-negative TemRA cells. The CDR3: CASTLQGNLYNEQFF. The DNA for the CDR3 is TGTGCCAGCACCCTCCAGGGGAACCTATACAATGAGCAGTTCTTC.